Below are 17 T cell receptor beta chains sequenced from a single sample in a study of blood T cells in healthy people across ages. A sample-barcoded 5' primer and a J-beta primer mix were used in a second PCR of roughly 7 to 11 cycles. A single record per CDR3 protein comes from TCRdb applying MiXCR to the 5' RACE reads. The table includes about 640,000 distinct CDR3 sequences, 58% detected once. Material for sequencing was blood. The receptor source for this set is a man between 60 and 75 years old in good health.

The J gene is TRBJ2-3, the V gene TRBV6-5; weak D call: TRBD1 (6 bases). The CDR3 runs 16 residues. Germline values: CDR1 MNHEY, CDR2 SVGAGI. V lost 5 bases, J lost 2 bases, and 17 bases lay in between. In DNA form, the CDR3 reads TGTGCCAGCAGTCCCGCGGCTGGGGGCATCACAGATACGCAGTATTTT. Protein sequence: CASSPAAGGITDTQYF.

The chain recombines TRBV5-1 with TRBJ2-1; 7 bases match TRBD2. This CDR3 region has 16 residues. With V trimmed by 1 base and J by 7 bases, 11 bases remained unmatched. Germline CDR1 reads SGHRS; CDR2 reads YFSETQ. CDR3 DNA sequence: TGCGCCAGCAGCTTGTTGGGAGGGGCAGGAGTGAATGAGCAGTTCTTC. Its translation: CASSLLGGAGVNEQFF.

V usage is TRBV14 and J usage is TRBJ1-2; no reliable D call. Germline V lookup: CDR1 SGHDN, CDR2 FVKESK. The CDR3 is 12 residues long. With 5 bases removed from V and 1 base from J, the gap between germline ends came to 5 bases. For the CDR3, the DNA is TGTGCCAGCAGCGCACATAACTATGGCTACACCTTC. Protein sequence: CASSAHNYGYTF.

This chain joins TRBV10-3 and TRBJ1-5; 9 bases fit TRBD1. This CDR3 is built from 20 residues. Germline loops: CDR1 ENHRY, CDR2 SYGVKD. The ends lost 6 bases at V and 4 bases at J; junction bases unmatched: 22. For the CDR3, the DNA is TGTGCCATCAGCGACCCTTGGCTTGGGACCGGGACAGGGTCTAATCAGCCCCAGCATTTT. Amino acid sequence: CAISDPWLGTGTGSNQPQHF.

This rearrangement joins TRBV29-1 to TRBJ2-2; 8 nucleotides match TRBD2. Germline assignment: CDR1 SQVTM and CDR2 ANQGSEA. V lost 3 bases to trimming and J lost 7 bases; unmatched junction nucleotides: 7. The CDR3 runs 14 residues. The CDR3 sequence: CSVDSGGAVGELFF. CDR3 nucleotide sequence: TGCAGCGTTGATTCCGGGGGGGCGGTCGGGGAGCTGTTTTTT.

CDR3 in DNA: TGCGCCAGCAGCCAATTGTCCAGGGAGGATGGCTACACCTTC. Translated, it gives CASSQLSREDGYTF. The genes are TRBV4-1 and TRBJ1-2; possible D gene TRBD1, 5 bases. The CDR3 length is 14 residues. V gave up 2 bases and J gave up 6 bases, with 13 bases separating them. CDR1 is MGHRA, CDR2 YSYEKL, per germline.

Concerning this clonotype itself: A much larger clone sits a single nucleotide away, making a read error possible. The CDR3 loop is CSAGTSGGYEQFF. The DNA for the CDR3 is TGCAGTGCCGGGACTAGCGGGGGGTATGAGCAGTTCTTC. This chain uses TRBV20-1 with TRBJ2-1; 15 positions match TRBD2. The V gene's germline CDR1 is DFQATT and CDR2 SNEGSKA (reference sequence). V shed 6 bases, J shed 8 bases, and the junction held 2 bases outside the gene matches. The CDR3 spans 13 residues.

The chain joins TRBV6-6 to TRBJ2-2, with 14 nucleotides matching TRBD2. V was clipped by 6 bases and J by 5 bases; unmatched bases: 8. CDR1 is MNHNY, CDR2 SVGAGI, per germline (reference sequence). This CDR3 has 17 residues. This CDR3 reads CASSSGLAGGGTGELFF. CDR3 sequence (DNA): TGTGCCAGCAGCTCCGGACTAGCGGGGGGCGGTACCGGGGAGCTGTTTTTT.

In its sample, this clonotype was seen a few times. The chain couples TRBV18 to TRBJ2-3, with no clear D. This CDR3 comprises 15 residues. The germline V gene has CDR1 KGHSH and CDR2 LQKENI. Trimming removed 1 base at V and 3 bases at J, with 11 bases between. DNA for the CDR3: TGTGCCAGCTCACCACTCGAGGTGGGTACAGATACGCAGTATTTT. This encodes CASSPLEVGTDTQYF.

The rearrangement links TRBV6-5 to TRBJ2-5; possible D gene TRBD2, 6 bases. The CDR3 contains 14 residues. Germline V gene data show CDR1 as MNHEY and CDR2 as SVGAGI. V was cut by 0 bases and J by 5 bases, with 10 bases left in between. The CDR3 region is CASSYSRGFETQYF. CDR3 DNA: TGTGCCAGCAGTTACTCGCGGGGTTTTGAGACCCAGTACTTC.

V usage is TRBV7-9 and J usage is TRBJ1-5, with no clear D. The CDR3 has 14 amino acids. The V gene's germline CDR1 is SEHNR and CDR2 FQNEAQ (reference sequence). Trimming removed 1 base from V and 6 bases from J, with 10 bases in between. Here the CDR3 reads CASSLVGPSQPQHF. The DNA for the CDR3 is TGTGCCAGCAGCTTAGTTGGTCCGAGTCAGCCCCAGCATTTT. Full variable domain (outside the CDR3, taken from reference TRBV7-9 and TRBJ1-5): DTGVSQNPRHKITKRGQNVTFRCDPISEHNRLYWYRQTLGQGPEFLTYFQNEAQLEKSRLLSDRFSAERPKGSFSTLEIQRTEQGDSAMYLCASSLVGPSQPQHFGDGTRLSIL.

The chain links TRBV6-6 to TRBJ2-3, with 7 bases that match TRBD1. V was clipped by 7 bases and J by 8 bases; unmatched bases: 12. Germline CDR1 MNHNY, CDR2 SVGAGI (reference sequence). This CDR3 has 14 residues. The CDR3 nucleotides are TGTGCCAGCACCGCCCGCAGGGGGTCGGTTACGCAGTATTTT. It encodes CASTARRGSVTQYF.

This clonotype was seen a few times. The chain combines TRBV4-1 with TRBJ2-4; a possible D gene is TRBD2 (7 bases). This CDR3 has 17 amino acids. Germline lookup yields CDR1 MGHRA and CDR2 YSYEKL. The V and J ends lost 1 base and 6 bases respectively, with 19 bases between them. The CDR3 reads CASSQALRTGGRNIQYF. DNA of the CDR3: TGCGCCAGCAGCCAAGCCCTTAGGACGGGGGGCAGAAACATTCAGTACTTC.

Here the CDR3 reads CASSPAGMGNYGYTF. CDR3 coding DNA: TGTGCCAGCTCACCTGCAGGCATGGGAAACTATGGCTACACCTTC. This sequence joins TRBV18 and TRBJ1-2; D unclear. CDR3 length equals 15 residues. Germline V CDR1 and CDR2: KGHSH, LQKENI. V lost 3 bases to trimming and J lost 2 bases, with 13 bases between them. The full variable domain, its missing parts supplied by reference TRBV18 and TRBJ1-2, is NAGVMQNPRHLVRRRGQEARLRCSPMKGHSHVYWYRQLPEEGLKFMVYLQKENIIDESGMPKERFSAEFPKEGPSILRIQQVVRGDSAAYFCASSPAGMGNYGYTFGSGTRLTVV.

This chain uses TRBV5-4 with TRBJ2-3; a weak D match, TRBD2 (6 bases). The CDR3 is 15 amino acids. V gave up 3 bases and J gave up 6 bases, with 17 bases separating them. Germline values: CDR1 SGHNT, CDR2 YYREEE (reference sequence). CDR3 DNA sequence: TGTGCCAGCAGCTCCCCGTGGTCCGGAGGGGATACGCAGTATTTT. Protein sequence: CASSSPWSGGDTQYF. Combining the CDR3 with reference TRBV5-4 and TRBJ2-3 gives the whole variable domain ETGVTQSPTHLIKTRGQQVTLRCSSQSGHNTVSWYQQALGQGPQFIFQYYREEENGRGNFPPRFSGLQFPNYSSELNVNALELDDSALYLCASSSPWSGGDTQYFGPGTRLTVL.

This clonotype was observed at least ten times. The chain carries TRBV4-1 and TRBJ2-7, with TRBD2 identical over 12 bases. The V gene's germline CDR1 is MGHRA and CDR2 YSYEKL. The V segment lost 0 bases and the J segment 6 bases; nucleotides outside the gene matches: 6. This CDR3 has 16 amino acids. The CDR3 region has the DNA TGCGCCAGCAGCCAAGATCCGACTAGCGGGGGTTGCGAGCAGTACTTC. Residues: CASSQDPTSGGCEQYF.

The chain combines TRBV10-1 with TRBJ2-2; D is perhaps TRBD1 (6 bases). Trimming left V 6 bases short and J 5 bases short, with 13 bases between. The CDR3 runs 14 residues. Germline V lookup: CDR1 WNHNN, CDR2 SYGVQD (reference sequence). The CDR3 DNA reads TGCGCCAGCAGCCCCGGACAGTTTACCGGGGAGCTGTTTTTT. Amino acids: CASSPGQFTGELFF.